Each of the 26 T cell receptor beta chains below was sequenced from the same sample in a study of blood T cell repertoires in COVID-19. Profiled with immunoSEQ multiplex PCR; TCRdb holds only in-frame clones, not every one. The table records more than 200,000 clones, approximately 86% of them present only once. Sequencing was carried out using peripheral blood. These receptors were obtained from a woman aged 60-75 years with COVID-19, enrolled during active disease.

This chain links TRBV28 with TRBJ1-5; D is unresolved. V gave up 4 bases and J gave up 3 bases, with 13 bases separating them. Germline lookup yields CDR1 MDHEN and CDR2 SYDVKM. The CDR3 covers 15 residues. CDR3 loop: CASSSLPVANQPQHF. CDR3 in DNA: TGTGCCAGCAGTTCCCTCCCGGTAGCCAATCAGCCCCAGCATTTT.

The rearrangement joins TRBV21-1 to TRBJ1-2; TRBD1 is taken as the D call from the table, unchecked against the DNA. TRBV21-1 is described as a pseudogene. The CDR3 sequence is 17 residues long. CDR3 region: CASSKETGGASIYGYTF. CDR3 nucleotides: TGTGCCAGCAGCAAGGAGACAGGGGGCGCATCTATTTATGGCTACACCTTC.

This clone came up a few times. The chain links TRBV14 to TRBJ2-7, with 12 bases matching TRBD2. The CDR3 has 16 amino acids. J gave up 2 bases and V 4 bases, and 6 bases lay outside the gene matches. CDR1 and CDR2 from the germline V gene are SGHDN and FVKESK. The CDR3: CASSRTSGTKTYEQYF. The DNA for the CDR3 is TGTGCCAGCAGCCGGACTAGCGGGACCAAGACCTACGAGCAGTACTTC.

The rearrangement links TRBV18 to TRBJ1-6; D unresolved. The CDR3 loop spans 13 amino acids. The germline V gene encodes CDR1 KGHSH and CDR2 LQKENI. The V end was cut by 3 bases, the J end by 8 bases, with 8 bases between. CDR3 bases: TGTGCCAGCTCACCTCACATTGATTCACCCCTCCACTTT. This codes for CASSPHIDSPLHF.

The V call is TRBV5-4, the J call TRBJ2-7; TRBD2 matches 7 bases. The CDR3 is 16 residues long. J was trimmed by 6 bases and V by 1 base; bases with no gene match: 13. Germline lookup yields CDR1 SGHNT and CDR2 YYREEE (reference sequence). The chain's CDR3 is CASSLPTAGVMAEQYF. Written as DNA, the CDR3 is TGTGCCAGCAGCTTGCCCACTGCGGGAGTAATGGCCGAGCAGTACTTC.

J is TRBJ2-2 and V is TRBV5-1; TRBD2 is a possible D gene (5 bases). Trimming removed 7 bases from V and 4 bases from J, with 17 bases in between. The germline V gene encodes CDR1 SGHRS and CDR2 YFSETQ. The CDR3 loop spans 15 amino acids. As DNA, the CDR3 is TGCGCCAGCGGTTATGAGGGCCGGGCCACCGGGGAGCTGTTTTTT. As protein: CASGYEGRATGELFF.

Points on this clone: A junction boundary mismatches the germline segment, possibly from a read error. The V call is TRBV4-3, the J call TRBJ2-3; 9 bases line up with TRBD2. Germline-derived CDR1 and CDR2 are LGHNA and YSLEER. The length of the CDR3 is 17 residues. The CDR3 DNA reads as TGCGCCAGCAGCCAAGCGTTGAGCGGGAGGCGCACTGATACGCAGTATTTT. Protein sequence: CASSQALSGRRTDTQYF.

This clone was detected only a few times. The chain recombines TRBV5-8 with TRBJ1-1, with TRBD1 matching 7 bases. Unmatched junction bases numbered 12, after V lost 2 bases and J lost 5 bases. Germline values: CDR1 SGHTS, CDR2 YDEGEE. The CDR3 has 16 amino acids. The CDR3 DNA follows: TGTGCCAGCAGCTTAGGGGTACAGGGGCGCCGGACTGAAGCTTTCTTT. Translation gives CASSLGVQGRRTEAFF.

The chain employs TRBV5-1 and TRBJ2-1, with a tentative D call TRBD2 (6 bases). V lost 1 base, J lost 9 bases, and 23 bases lay in between. The CDR3 is 17 amino acids. CDR1 SGHRS and CDR2 YFSETQ come from the germline V gene. The CDR3 nucleotides read TGCGCCAGCAGCTTGCCCTTCCCTGGGGGAGTGGGGGGTGAGCAGTTCTTC. This encodes CASSLPFPGGVGGEQFF.

The chain couples TRBV3-1 (or the pseudogene TRBV3-2) to TRBJ1-2; 12 bases are a match to TRBD1. The CDR3 contains 15 residues. CDR1 is LGHDT and CDR2 is YNNKEL in the germline V gene (reference sequence). V gave up 3 bases and J gave up 8 bases; unmatched junction bases: 7. The DNA for the CDR3 is TGTGCCAGCAGCCACCGGGACAGGGGGCGTCGGGGCTACACCTTC. Its translation: CASSHRDRGRRGYTF.

CDR3 coding DNA: TGTGCCAGCAGCCCGTTAGGGGGCGAAAACTCTGGGGCCAACGTCCTGACTTTC. Amino acid sequence: CASSPLGGENSGANVLTF. The chain has TRBV14 and TRBJ2-6, with 7 bases matching TRBD1. After removal of 4 bases from V and 0 bases from J, the junction contained 9 bases not matched to a gene. The CDR3 runs to 18 residues. CDR1 is SGHDN, CDR2 FVKESK, per germline. The whole variable domain, remainder taken from reference TRBV14 and TRBJ2-6, is EAGVTQFPSHSVIEKGQTVTLRCDPISGHDNLYWYRRVMGKEIKFLLHFVKESKQDESGMPNNRFLAERTGGTYSTLKVQPAELEDSGVYFCASSPLGGENSGANVLTFGAGSRLTVL.

The rearrangement joins TRBV6-6 to TRBJ1-1; D not certain. Trimming shortened V by 6 bases and J by 1 base, and 18 bases separated the two germline ends. The CDR3 contains 16 residues. Looked up from germline, CDR1 is MNHNY and CDR2 is SVGAGI (reference sequence). In nucleotides, the CDR3 is TGTGCCAGCAGGGGAGCCAGGTCGGCGGGGAACACTGAAGCTTTCTTT. It yields the protein CASRGARSAGNTEAFF.

The genes are TRBV14 and TRBJ1-1; possible D gene TRBD1, 6 bases. The CDR3 runs to 12 residues. Trimming removed 1 base at V and 10 bases at J, with 10 bases between. CDR1 is SGHDN and CDR2 is FVKESK in the germline V gene. The DNA for the CDR3 is TGTGCCAGCAGCCAAGGGGGCAGGGGAGCTTTCTTT. Protein sequence: CASSQGGRGAFF.

CDR3 residues: CASSWASGSTDTQYF. The CDR3 nucleotides are TGTGCCAGTAGTTGGGCTAGCGGTAGCACAGATACGCAGTATTTT. The rearrangement links TRBV19 to TRBJ2-3, with 7 bases that match TRBD2. The CDR3 covers 15 residues. CDR1 and CDR2 from the germline V gene are LNHDA and SQIVND (reference sequence). J gave up 0 bases and V 5 bases, and 5 bases lay outside the gene matches.

The sample holds one count of this clone. V and J are TRBV28 and TRBJ2-4; D is undetermined. CDR3 length: 15 amino acids. Germline values: CDR1 MDHEN, CDR2 SYDVKM. V was cut by 8 bases and J by 0 bases, with 14 bases left in between. CDR3 protein: CASAEAALAKNIQYF. The CDR3 DNA reads as TGTGCCAGCGCTGAGGCGGCCTTAGCCAAAAACATTCAGTACTTC.

The gene calls are TRBV30 and TRBJ1-3, with 8 bases identical to TRBD1. Germline loops: CDR1 GTSNPN, CDR2 SVGIG (reference sequence). The ends lost 5 bases at V and 1 base at J; junction bases unmatched: 4. This CDR3 spans 14 amino acids. In DNA, the CDR3 is TGTGCCTGGGCGGGACAGGTGTCTGGAAACACCATATATTTT. It translates to CAWAGQVSGNTIYF.

The chain recombines TRBV18 with TRBJ1-3; D is perhaps TRBD1 (6 bases). V was cut by 6 bases and J by 0 bases, with 15 bases left in between. Germline lookup yields CDR1 KGHSH and CDR2 LQKENI. The CDR3 has 16 residues. CDR3 sequence reads: CASSPAGVFSGNTIYF. The CDR3 nucleotides read TGTGCCAGCTCTCCAGCAGGGGTCTTCTCTGGAAACACCATATATTTT.

V usage is TRBV7-3 and J usage is TRBJ2-1; a possible D gene is TRBD2 (6 bases). This CDR3 is built from 14 residues. The ends were cut back, 2 bases at V and 5 bases at J, with 10 bases in the middle. From germline, CDR1 is SGHTA and CDR2 FQGTGA. The CDR3 DNA reads as TGTGCCAGCAGCTTATCTAGCGCTAACAATGAGCAGTTCTTC. It yields the protein CASSLSSANNEQFF.

This chain uses TRBV5-6 with TRBJ2-1; weak D call: TRBD2 (6 bases). V was clipped by 2 bases and J by 9 bases, with 18 bases between them. From germline, CDR1 is SGHDT and CDR2 YYEEEE. The CDR3 has 15 amino acids. The DNA of the CDR3 is TGTGCCAGCAGCTTAGGAGGGCGGGGACGGAGTGAGCAGTTCTTC. Amino acids: CASSLGGRGRSEQFF.

The gene calls are TRBV7-3 and TRBJ2-3; 10 bases are shared with TRBD1. Germline CDR1 is SGHTA and CDR2 is FQGTGA. This CDR3 is 15 amino acids long. J was trimmed by 3 bases and V by 5 bases; bases with no gene match: 5. The CDR3 DNA is TGTGCCAGCAGCGCGGACAGGGGGAAGACAGATACGCAGTATTTT. Its translation is CASSADRGKTDTQYF.

J is TRBJ2-7 and V is TRBV2; TRBD2 agrees at 9 bases. The CDR3 has 15 residues. The V gene's germline CDR1 is SNHLY and CDR2 FYNNEI. Trimming at V came to 4 bases and at J to 1 base, leaving 5 bases not matched to a gene. The CDR3 bases are TGTGCCAGCAGTGGTAGGACTAGCGTTTCCTACGAGCAGTACTTC. This gives the protein CASSGRTSVSYEQYF.

Note on this clone: The sample holds other DNA sequences that translate to the same CDR3. The V call is TRBV7-9, the J call TRBJ2-1; 8 positions agree with TRBD2. Germline V gives CDR1 SEHNR, CDR2 FQNEAQ (reference sequence). The CDR3 is 15 amino acids. J was trimmed by 4 bases and V by 1 base; bases with no gene match: 3. The CDR3, as DNA: TGTGCCAGCAGCTTAGTAGCGGGATCTTACAATGAGCAGTTCTTC. Residues: CASSLVAGSYNEQFF.

The chain has TRBV30 and TRBJ1-5; D is uncertain. Germline CDR1 GTSNPN, CDR2 SVGIG (reference sequence). With 0 bases removed from V and 2 bases from J, the gap between germline ends came to 14 bases. The CDR3 length is 16 residues. CDR3 in amino acids: CAWSVARGGRNQPQHF. The CDR3 DNA reads as TGTGCCTGGAGTGTAGCCCGGGGTGGGCGCAATCAGCCCCAGCATTTT. Supplemented by reference TRBV30 and TRBJ1-5, the full variable domain reads SQTIHQWPATLVQPVGSPLSLECTVEGTSNPNLYWYRQAAGRGLQLLFYSVGIGQISSEVPQNLSASRPQDRQFILSSKKLLLSDSGFYLCAWSVARGGRNQPQHFGDGTRLSIL.

The gene calls are TRBV3-1 (or the pseudogene TRBV3-2) and TRBJ1-1, with 8 bases that match TRBD1. The CDR3 consists of 15 residues. Germline CDR1 and CDR2: LGHDT and YNNKEL (reference sequence). J was trimmed by 2 bases and V by 3 bases; bases with no gene match: 5. CDR3 sequence (DNA): TGTGCCAGCAGCCAGGACACAGGGGGAAACACTGAAGCTTTCTTT. Protein sequence: CASSQDTGGNTEAFF.

The chain is built from TRBV4-1 and TRBJ2-1; 14 bases agree with TRBD2. The germline V gene encodes CDR1 MGHRA and CDR2 YSYEKL. This CDR3 contains 20 residues. V trimming: 2 bases; J trimming: 4 bases; junction bases outside the gene matches: 13. The CDR3 DNA is TGCGCCAGCAGCCAAAGATATAAACTCCGGACTAGCGGGGGGTACAATGAGCAGTTCTTC. Amino acid sequence: CASSQRYKLRTSGGYNEQFF.

The chain has TRBV7-9 and TRBJ1-2; D may be TRBD1 (6 bases). The germline gives CDR1 SEHNR, CDR2 FQNEAQ (reference sequence). The CDR3 consists of 14 residues. V was trimmed by 1 base and J by 8 bases, leaving 14 bases between them. CDR3 region: CASSLVGAPRGYTF. The CDR3 DNA is TGTGCCAGCAGCTTAGTGGGGGCTCCACGGGGCTACACCTTC.